Listed here is a single TCR beta chain. Its target is unknown. These data come from a study of Ad26.COV2.S vaccination and SARS-CoV-2 variants. Study at large: The COV1001 Ad26.COV2.S trial arm included the donor. Findings and caveats of the study: Across vaccine and placebo recipients, the breadth of non-spike TCRs was similar.

Profiling relied on immunoSEQ multiplex PCR, and the TCRdb table lists in-frame clones only, not all of them. The sample lists 380,000 or so clones, about four fifths seen once, with 7.4% in the top ten. Specified treatment: 15 to 20 received Ad26.COV2.S at low or high dose, single or two shots; 5 received placebo; per-sample allocation not given. Sample collection was performed on day 63 after the first vaccine or placebo injection. As its vector, the vaccine had Ad26, which expressed Wuhan-strain SARS-CoV-2 spike. Specimen: peripheral blood, collected in a trial of Ad26.COV2.S vaccine versus placebo. The sequence came from a person aged 18 to 59 who received the Ad26.COV2.S COVID-19 vaccine or a placebo.

CDR3 residues: CASKRGLNSPLHF. The CDR3 DNA reads as TGTGCCAGCAAACGAGGCCTAAATTCACCCCTCCACTTT. The chain combines TRBV25-1 with TRBJ1-6; no definite D call. Germline V gene data show CDR1 as MGHDK and CDR2 as SYGVNS. This CDR3 is 13 amino acids long. Deletions cut 7 bases from V and 7 bases from J, with 11 bases between.